Following are 5 T cell receptor beta chains from one sample sequenced in a study of human T cells and chemical hapten exposure. TCRdb called the RACE reads again in MiXCR, with one record for every CDR3 protein. The table lists approximately 60,000 distinct CDR3 sequences, 11% of them singletons, with under 5% in the top ten. Time point of the sample: pre-sensitization, week 0. Treatment noted: therapeutic diphenylcyclopropenone sensitization with weekly scalp DPC. This specimen was whole blood, taken in connection with sensitization to the hapten diphenylcyclopropenone (DPC). Every receptor here comes from a woman aged 35 to 49 with alopecia areata. Some clones in this sample may be carry-over from other donors' samples.

Many counts were recorded for this clonotype. The chain carries TRBV5-6 and TRBJ2-2; D possibly uses TRBD1 or TRBD2 (5 bases each). The germline V gene encodes CDR1 SGHDT and CDR2 YYEEEE. With 0 bases removed from V and 6 bases from J, the gap between germline ends came to 6 bases. The CDR3 spans 13 residues. The CDR3 DNA reads TGTGCCAGCAGCTTGGCGGGACCCGGGGAGCTGTTTTTT. Translated: CASSLAGPGELFF.

The chain joins TRBV27 to TRBJ2-5; TRBD1 aligns across 10 bases. The CDR3 consists of 16 residues. V shed 6 bases and J 4 bases; nucleotides not matched to a gene: 11. Germline lookup yields CDR1 MNHEY and CDR2 SMNVEV (reference sequence). CDR3 loop: CASRDWTGGTGETQYF. The DNA for the CDR3 is TGTGCCAGCAGAGATTGGACAGGGGGAACGGGAGAGACCCAGTACTTC.

In its sample, this clonotype was seen many times. V gene TRBV2 combines with J gene TRBJ1-1; weak D call: TRBD1 (6 bases). Germline V CDR1 and CDR2: SNHLY, FYNNEI. The CDR3 extends over 13 amino acids. The V end was cut by 3 bases, the J end by 5 bases, with 10 bases between. This chain's CDR3 is CASSEGGSTEAFF. The CDR3 bases are TGTGCCAGCAGTGAGGGGGGCTCGACTGAAGCTTTCTTT. The full variable domain, rest sourced from reference TRBV2 and TRBJ1-1, is EPEVTQTPSHQVTQMGQEVILRCVPISNHLYFYWYRQILGQKVEFLVSFYNNEISEKSEIFDDQFSVERPDGSNFTLKIRSTKLEDSAMYFCASSEGGSTEAFFGQGTRLTVV.

With regard to this clonotype: Being one base from a much bigger clone, this may be a read error. V gene TRBV29-1 combines with J gene TRBJ2-2; 12 nucleotides line up with TRBD1. The V gene's germline CDR1 is SQVTM and CDR2 ANQGSEA. The CDR3 runs 12 residues. Unmatched junction bases numbered 3, after V lost 7 bases and J lost 9 bases. CDR3 amino acids: CSGGQGAWELFF. CDR3 in DNA: TGCAGCGGGGGACAGGGGGCCTGGGAGCTGTTTTTT.

As for this clonotype: A read error is possible here, since a much larger clone lies one base away. This chain joins TRBV19 and TRBJ2-1, with D unresolved. Per germline, CDR1 LNHDA and CDR2 SQIVND (reference sequence). This CDR3 region has 16 residues. CDR3 sequence (DNA): TGTGCCAGTAGTATAGGTCTTCCGACGGCCTACAATGATCAGTTCTTC. Translated: CASSIGLPTAYNDQFF. Using reference TRBV19 and TRBJ2-1 for the parts outside the CDR3, the full variable domain is DGGITQSPKYLFRKEGQNVTLSCEQNLNHDAMYWYRQDPGQGLRLIYYSQIVNDFQKGDIAEGYSVSREKKESFPLTVTSAQKNPTAFYLCASSIGLPTAYNDQFFGPGTRLTVL.